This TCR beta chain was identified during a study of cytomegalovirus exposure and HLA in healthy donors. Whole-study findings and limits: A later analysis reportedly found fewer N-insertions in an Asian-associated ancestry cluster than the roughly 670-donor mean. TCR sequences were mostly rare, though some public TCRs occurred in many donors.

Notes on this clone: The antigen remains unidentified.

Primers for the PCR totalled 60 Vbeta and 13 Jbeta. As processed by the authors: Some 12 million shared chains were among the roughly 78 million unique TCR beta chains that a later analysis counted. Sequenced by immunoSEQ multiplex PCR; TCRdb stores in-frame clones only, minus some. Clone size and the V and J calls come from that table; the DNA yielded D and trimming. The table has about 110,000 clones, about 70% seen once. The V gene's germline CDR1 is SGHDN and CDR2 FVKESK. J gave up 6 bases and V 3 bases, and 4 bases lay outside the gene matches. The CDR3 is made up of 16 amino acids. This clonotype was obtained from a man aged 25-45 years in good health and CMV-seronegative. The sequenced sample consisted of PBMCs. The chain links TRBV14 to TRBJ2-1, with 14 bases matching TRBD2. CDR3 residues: CASSHGLAGGLNEQFF. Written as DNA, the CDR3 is TGTGCCAGCAGCCACGGACTAGCGGGAGGTCTCAATGAGCAGTTCTTC.